This T cell receptor beta chain was retrieved from a study of T cell responses to AZD1222 COVID-19 vaccine. Regarding the study as a whole: Targets within unmutated variant regions were reportedly found for nearly half of spike-specific TCRs. Repertoire collection took place solely once the T cell response had peaked. Spike-specific TCRs gained breadth and depth after people received two AZD1222 doses.

The CDR3 spans 12 residues. Germline V gene lookup returns CDR1 MDHEN and CDR2 SYDVKM. The V and J ends lost 2 bases and 8 bases respectively, with 7 bases between them. This clone was seen only a few times. Its antigen is not identified. Some clones are missing from TCRdb's copy, which holds only in-frame ones; the method was immunoSEQ multiplex PCR. The sample carries 90,000 to 120,000 clones, approximately 90% recorded once. The receptor comes from an adult who received the AZD1222 COVID-19 vaccine. The sequenced sample was peripheral blood, obtained 28 days after the second AZD1222 dose. The chain has TRBV28 and TRBJ2-1; TRBD1 or TRBD2 may be the D gene (5 bases each). The chain's CDR3 is CASSLQGDEQFF. The CDR3 DNA sequence: TGTGCCAGCAGTTTACAGGGAGATGAGCAGTTCTTC. Supplemented by reference TRBV28 and TRBJ2-1, the full variable domain reads DVKVTQSSRYLVKRTGEKVFLECVQDMDHENMFWYRQDPGLGLRLIYFSYDVKMKEKGDIPEGYSVSREKKERFSLILESASTNQTSMYLCASSLQGDEQFFGPGTRLTVL.